The present entry profiles one T cell receptor (beta chain) with its context. The antigen remains unidentified. V dropped 3 bases and J dropped 3 bases, with 9 bases sitting between them. The CDR3 consists of 14 residues. The germline V gene has CDR1 MNHEY and CDR2 SMNVEV (reference sequence). This sample is part of a study of regulatory and conventional T cells in RAG deficiency. Study results and limitations: Shannon entropy was markedly lower and Simpson indices higher in RAG-deficient patients than control T-cell subsets.

TCRdb keeps only in-frame clones here, not all; method: immunoSEQ multiplex PCR. This table has about 30,000 clones, around nine tenths appearing once. Genomic DNA came from blood regulatory T cells gated CD4+ CD25-high CD127-low. The sample was also linked to a second study, of regulatory T cells. That study adds: Primers: 52 TRBV forward and 13 TRBJ reverse.

This receptor was identified in a human donor in good health. The chain has TRBV27 and TRBJ1-5; D is ambiguous. Sequenced material: Tregs sorted from blood. CDR3: CASSFEGPNQPQHF. The CDR3 nucleotides read TGTGCCAGCAGTTTTGAAGGCCCCAATCAGCCCCAGCATTTT.